What follows are 19 T cell receptor beta chains derived from one specimen sequenced in a study of shared clonotypes between healthy human individuals. Sequencing was performed with immunoSEQ multiplex PCR; in TCRdb, only in-frame clones are kept and a portion is missing. The sample has about 680,000 clones, approximately 79% seen once; the top ten hold approximately 1.7%. Input material: memory CD4+ T cells sorted from blood. Stated subset: CD45RA-negative fraction. These TCRs come from a woman aged 25 to 45 in good health.

V gene TRBV27 combines with J gene TRBJ1-5; tentatively, D is TRBD1 (6 bases). The CDR3 length is 13 residues. Germline lookup yields CDR1 MNHEY and CDR2 SMNVEV (reference sequence). Trimming stripped 3 bases from V and 9 bases from J, with 12 bases between. CDR3 nucleotide sequence: TGTGCCAGCAGTTTCTCTCAGGGGCGGCCCCAGCATTTT. Translation: CASSFSQGRPQHF.

This chain connects TRBV7-2 to TRBJ2-3; TRBD1 agrees at 7 bases. Germline CDR1 and CDR2: SGHTA and FQGNSA. The CDR3 runs to 13 residues. With V trimmed by 6 bases and J by 5 bases, 5 bases remained unmatched. The CDR3 spells CASRTGNGDTQYF. Here the CDR3 DNA reads TGTGCCAGCAGGACAGGGAATGGAGATACGCAGTATTTT.

In the case of this clone: The same CDR3 also results from other DNA sequences found in this sample. V usage is TRBV2 and J usage is TRBJ2-1, with D perhaps TRBD1 (5 bases). Germline V gene data show CDR1 as SNHLY and CDR2 as FYNNEI. Trimming removed 5 bases from V and 3 bases from J, with 8 bases in between. This CDR3 comprises 13 residues. The chain's CDR3 is CASSRDSYNEQFF. The CDR3 coding sequence is TGTGCCAGCAGTCGAGACAGCTACAATGAGCAGTTCTTC.

This CDR3 is CASRGHNIYEQYF. The DNA for the CDR3 is TGTGCCAGCAGGGGCCATAACATCTACGAGCAGTACTTC. The chain uses TRBV6-5 and TRBJ2-7, with unresolved D. The CDR3 covers 13 residues. Germline V lookup: CDR1 MNHEY, CDR2 SVGAGI. Trimming left V 6 bases short and J 3 bases short, with 12 bases between.

This clone turned up a few times. The chain recombines TRBV5-1 with TRBJ2-2; a possible D gene is TRBD1 (7 bases). Germline V gene sequence: CDR1 SGHRS, CDR2 YFSETQ. Trimming took off 4 bases at V and 3 bases at J, with 13 bases between the two ends. This CDR3 spans 15 amino acids. CDR3 sequence reads: CASSETGTYTGELFF. CDR3 in DNA: TGCGCCAGCAGCGAGACAGGGACTTACACCGGGGAGCTGTTTTTT.

The gene calls are TRBV15 and TRBJ2-7; 9 positions match TRBD1. Germline V gene sequence: CDR1 LNHNV, CDR2 YYDKDF (reference sequence). The CDR3 sequence is 14 residues long. V dropped 0 bases and J dropped 6; count of bases not matched to a gene: 3. As DNA, the CDR3 is TGTGCCACCAGCAGAGATGGGACAGGGCGCGAGCAGTACTTC. This codes for CATSRDGTGREQYF.

This chain uses TRBV29-1 with TRBJ2-5; D not certain. The CDR3 covers 11 residues. V was shortened by 2 bases and J by 4 bases, with 5 bases between the two germline ends. Looked up from germline, CDR1 is SQVTM and CDR2 is ANQGSEA. The CDR3 nucleotides are TGCAGCGTTGAATTCGGAGAGACCCAGTACTTC. Protein product: CSVEFGETQYF.

CDR3 region: CSADCHRGLSAQHF. CDR3 coding DNA: TGCAGCGCAGACTGCCACAGGGGGCTATCAGCCCAGCATTTT. The chain has TRBV29-1 and TRBJ1-5; 9 bases line up with TRBD1. The CDR3 spans 14 residues. The trim removed 7 bases at V and 11 bases at J, leaving 15 bases unmatched. Per germline, CDR1 SQVTM and CDR2 ANQGSEA. The complete variable domain, with remaining parts taken from reference TRBV29-1 and TRBJ1-5, reads SAVISQKPSRDICQRGTSLTIQCQVDSQVTMMFWYRQQPGQSLTLIATANQGSEATYESGFVIDKFPISRPNLTFSTLTVSNMSPEDSSIYLCSADCHRGLSAQHFGDGTRLSIL.

The genes are TRBV25-1 and TRBJ1-5, with a possible D match to TRBD1 (5 bases). Trimming took 1 base from V and 7 from J, leaving 11 bases between them. CDR3 size: 14 residues. Germline V gene sequence: CDR1 MGHDK, CDR2 SYGVNS. As DNA, the CDR3 is TGTGCCAGCAGTGAATTTGAAGGGGACCAGCCCCAGCATTTT. It specifies CASSEFEGDQPQHF.

This chain connects TRBV29-1 to TRBJ1-2, with D unclear. Germline loops: CDR1 SQVTM, CDR2 ANQGSEA. CDR3 length equals 12 residues. Trimming removed 4 bases at V and 8 bases at J, with 14 bases between. The CDR3 sequence: CSVGTTMAGYTF. The CDR3 coding sequence is TGCAGCGTTGGGACGACCATGGCAGGCTACACCTTC.

The genes are TRBV11-2 and TRBJ2-7, with 9 bases matching TRBD2. The length of the CDR3 is 16 residues. Unmatched junction bases numbered 12, after V lost 5 bases and J lost 4 bases. Germline CDR1 and CDR2: SGHAT and FQNNGV. DNA for the CDR3: TGTGCCAGCAGCCCGTGGGGGGCTAGCGGGATGTACGAGCAGTACTTC. Translation: CASSPWGASGMYEQYF.

This clone was seen only a few times. The chain combines TRBV11-2 with TRBJ2-7, with 8 bases fitting TRBD1. The CDR3 covers 15 residues. CDR1 and CDR2 from the germline V gene are SGHAT and FQNNGV. V was clipped by 4 bases and J by 0 bases; unmatched bases: 5. CDR3 DNA sequence: TGTGCCAGCAGCTCGGGTGGGACAGGCTCCTACGAGCAGTACTTC. This gives the protein CASSSGGTGSYEQYF.

Worth noting for this clone: This sequence may be a read error, since a much larger clone differs from it by one base. Other DNA variants within this sample encode the same CDR3. The chain links TRBV6-1 to TRBJ1-1, with D maybe TRBD1 (5 bases). With 6 bases removed from V and 0 bases from J, the gap between germline ends came to 5 bases. This CDR3 comprises 12 residues. The germline CDR1 and CDR2 sequences are MNHNS and SASEGT. In nucleotides, the CDR3 is TGTGCCAGCAGGACAGTGAACACTGAAGCTTTCTTT. This translates into CASRTVNTEAFF.

The chain combines TRBV6-4 with TRBJ2-3; D is uncertain. Trimming left V 6 bases short and J 7 bases short, with 20 bases between. The CDR3 extends over 15 amino acids. Per the germline V gene, CDR1 is MRHNA and CDR2 is SNTAGT. CDR3 nucleotide sequence: TGTGCCAGCAGCCCGCGGTCGGGCGCCACGTATACGCAGTATTTT. This codes for CASSPRSGATYTQYF.

The chain couples TRBV5-1 to TRBJ1-1; no definite D call. The CDR3 runs 13 residues. V was pared by 5 bases and J by 1 base, with 9 bases between. CDR1 is SGHRS, CDR2 YFSETQ, per germline. Written as DNA, the CDR3 is TGCGCCAGCAGGGACGTGGGGAACACTGAAGCTTTCTTT. Protein sequence: CASRDVGNTEAFF.

CDR3 sequence reads: CAISTGRDTGELFF. The CDR3, as DNA: TGTGCCATCAGTACCGGACGGGACACCGGGGAGCTGTTTTTT. The chain uses TRBV10-3 and TRBJ2-2; D unclear. Germline assignment: CDR1 ENHRY and CDR2 SYGVKD. There are 14 residues in the CDR3. The V gene lost 5 bases and the J gene lost 3 bases, with 10 bases spanning the gap.

There are many counts of this clone. This sequence joins TRBV7-2 and TRBJ2-5, with a weak D call TRBD2 (5 bases). The germline V gene has CDR1 SGHTA and CDR2 FQGNSA. The V end was cut by 5 bases, the J end by 4 bases, with 14 bases between. This CDR3 spans 14 amino acids. The CDR3: CASSKGWAGETQYF. CDR3 in DNA: TGTGCCAGCAGCAAAGGTTGGGCGGGAGAGACCCAGTACTTC.

The DNA for the CDR3 is TGTGCCAGCAGCCAGGACAGGGGTAATTTCTACGAGCAGTACTTC. This codes for CASSQDRGNFYEQYF. J is TRBJ2-7 and V is TRBV9; 9 nucleotides line up with TRBD1. The CDR3 runs 15 residues. V was pared by 4 bases and J by 3 bases, with 8 bases of the junction left unmatched. Germline CDR1 and CDR2: SGDLS and YYNGEE.

The rearrangement links TRBV28 to TRBJ2-7; tentative D call: TRBD1 (6 bases). Germline-derived CDR1 and CDR2 are MDHEN and SYDVKM. V gave up 6 bases and J gave up 0 bases, with 12 bases separating them. This CDR3 spans 14 amino acids. The CDR3 loop reads CASRENRDSYEQYF. The CDR3 DNA reads TGTGCCAGCAGGGAGAACAGGGACTCCTACGAGCAGTACTTC.